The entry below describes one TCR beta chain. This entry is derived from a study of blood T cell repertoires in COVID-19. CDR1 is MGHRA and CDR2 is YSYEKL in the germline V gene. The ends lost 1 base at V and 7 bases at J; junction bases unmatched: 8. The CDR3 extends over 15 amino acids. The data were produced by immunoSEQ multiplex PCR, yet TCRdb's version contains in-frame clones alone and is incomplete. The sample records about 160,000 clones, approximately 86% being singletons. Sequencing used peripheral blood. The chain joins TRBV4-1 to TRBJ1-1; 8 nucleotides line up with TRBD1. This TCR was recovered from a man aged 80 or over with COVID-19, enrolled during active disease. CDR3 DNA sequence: TGCGCCAGCAGCCAAGGAAACCGGGACAGGAGTGAAGCTTTCTTT. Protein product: CASSQGNRDRSEAFF.